This entry lists 17 T cell receptor beta chains sequenced from one sample in a study of a mutant IDH1 vaccine in newly diagnosed glioma. Time point noted: week 47, end of study. Each dose delivered 300 ug of mutant IDH1 20-mer peptide subcutaneously with imiquimod. These receptors are not linked to any known antigen. The data were produced by immunoSEQ multiplex PCR, yet TCRdb's version contains in-frame clones alone and is incomplete. The data show 45,000 to 65,000 clones, around 60% seen once. The input for sequencing was peripheral blood mononuclear cells (PBMCs), taken from a glioma patient whose treatment included an IDH1 peptide vaccine. These receptors were collected from a man aged 35 to 55 with glioma. Some clones in this sample may be carry-over from other donors' samples.

This clone was counted between two and nine times. This rearrangement joins TRBV30 to TRBJ1-2; D remains ambiguous. The CDR3 has 14 residues. Germline CDR1 is GTSNPN and CDR2 is SVGIG (reference sequence). V was pared by 0 bases and J by 4 bases, with 12 bases between. The CDR3 spells CAWSVGELSYGYTF. The CDR3 DNA is TGTGCCTGGAGTGTCGGGGAGCTGAGCTATGGCTACACCTTC.

The chain uses TRBV27 and TRBJ2-7; no firm D call. Between the trimmed V and J ends, which lost 3 bases and 3 bases, there was a span of 9 bases. CDR3 length equals 13 residues. The germline CDR1 and CDR2 sequences are MNHEY and SMNVEV (reference sequence). The DNA of the CDR3 is TGTGCCAGCAGTTTTCGGTCCGACTACGAGCAGTACTTC. Its protein product is CASSFRSDYEQYF.

The chain's CDR3 is CASSLYQGSDGYTF. The CDR3 DNA follows: TGCGCCAGCAGCTTGTATCAGGGAAGTGATGGCTACACCTTC. This chain uses TRBV5-1 with TRBJ1-2; a possible D gene is TRBD1 (5 bases). The V gene lost 1 base and the J gene lost 6 bases, with 13 bases spanning the gap. This CDR3 is 14 amino acids long. Germline CDR1 and CDR2: SGHRS and YFSETQ.

This chain joins TRBV4-1 and TRBJ2-7; 8 bases match TRBD1. Germline-derived CDR1 and CDR2 are MGHRA and YSYEKL. V trimming: 3 bases; J trimming: 0 bases; junction bases outside the gene matches: 4. This CDR3 is built from 15 residues. The CDR3: CASSQDRVNSYEQYF. CDR3 sequence (DNA): TGCGCCAGCAGCCAGGACAGGGTGAACTCCTACGAGCAGTACTTC.

This clone was recorded a few times. Other DNA sequences in the same sample also yield this CDR3. The chain is built from TRBV4-1 and TRBJ2-5, with D possibly TRBD1 on 6 matching bases. Looked up from germline, CDR1 is MGHRA and CDR2 is YSYEKL. CDR3 length: 15 amino acids. With 4 bases removed from V and 5 bases from J, the gap between germline ends came to 17 bases. CDR3 nucleotides: TGCGCCAGCAGCCCAGAGGACAGCCCGCGGGAGACCCAGTACTTC. Its translation: CASSPEDSPRETQYF.

This clone was seen more than once but under ten times. This chain joins TRBV30 and TRBJ1-2; D may be TRBD1 (5 bases). V lost 3 bases and J lost 8, with 16 bases in between. Germline V gene data show CDR1 as GTSNPN and CDR2 as SVGIG (reference sequence). The CDR3 has 13 amino acids. The CDR3 loop reads CAWSDSQYGGYTF. DNA for the CDR3: TGTGCCTGGAGCGACAGCCAGTATGGAGGCTACACCTTC.

CDR3: CASSQSWGTDTQYF. The DNA of the CDR3 is TGCGCCAGCAGCCAGTCGTGGGGCACAGATACGCAGTATTTT. V is TRBV4-1 and J is TRBJ2-3; D not resolved. Per germline, CDR1 MGHRA and CDR2 YSYEKL. The ends were cut back, 3 bases at V and 1 base at J, with 8 bases in the middle. The CDR3 has 14 residues.

This clone was seen more than once but under ten times. This CDR3 is CASSLYPQDYNEQFF. For the CDR3, the DNA is TGTGCCAGCAGCTTATACCCACAGGACTACAATGAGCAGTTCTTC. The chain is built from TRBV7-8 and TRBJ2-1, with D maybe TRBD1 (5 bases). The length of the CDR3 is 15 residues. Germline CDR1 is SGHVS and CDR2 is FQNEAQ. The V end lost 2 bases, the J end lost 3 bases, and 11 bases lay between the germline ends.

This clone was counted only a few times. The chain carries TRBV5-6 and TRBJ2-3; no definite D call. CDR3 size: 15 residues. The V end lost 1 base, the J end lost 0 bases, and 9 bases lay between the germline ends. Looked up from germline, CDR1 is SGHDT and CDR2 is YYEEEE. The CDR3 DNA reads as TGTGCCAGCAGCTTGATTTTTTCTAGCACAGATACGCAGTATTTT. This encodes CASSLIFSSTDTQYF. Complete variable domain (other parts from reference TRBV5-6 and TRBJ2-3): DAGVTQSPTHLIKTRGQQVTLRCSPKSGHDTVSWYQQALGQGPQFIFQYYEEEERQRGNFPDRFSGHQFPNYSSELNVNALLLGDSALYLCASSLIFSSTDTQYFGPGTRLTVL.

The CDR3, as DNA: TGCAGCGTCCGACAGGGAGGTTTCGCAGATACGCAGTATTTT. Encoded protein: CSVRQGGFADTQYF. This sequence joins TRBV29-1 and TRBJ2-3; a possible D gene is TRBD1 (7 bases). The CDR3 spans 14 residues. The V gene's germline CDR1 is SQVTM and CDR2 ANQGSEA. Trimming took off 6 bases at V and 4 bases at J, with 17 bases between the two ends.

J is TRBJ1-5 and V is TRBV7-6; tentatively, D is TRBD1 (6 bases). Trimming took off 5 bases at V and 4 bases at J, with 15 bases between the two ends. The CDR3 sequence is 15 residues long. Germline CDR1 and CDR2: SGHVS and FNYEAQ. CDR3 DNA sequence: TGTGCCAGCAGCGCCGGGACACTTCAGAATCAGCCCCAGCATTTT. It is translated as CASSAGTLQNQPQHF. Drawing the rest from reference TRBV7-6 and TRBJ1-5, the complete variable domain is GAGVSQSPRYKVTKRGQDVALRCDPISGHVSLYWYRQALGQGPEFLTYFNYEAQQDKSGLPNDRFSAERPEGSISTLTIQRTEQRDSAMYRCASSAGTLQNQPQHFGDGTRLSIL.

In DNA, the CDR3 is TGTGCCACCTGGGGGGAGGGGAAAAACATTCAGTACTTC. This sequence encodes CATWGEGKNIQYF. The genes are TRBV6-1 and TRBJ2-4; 7 positions match TRBD2. CDR1 is MNHNS and CDR2 is SASEGT in the germline V gene. CDR3 length: 13 residues. Losses at the gene ends were 10 bases for V and 4 bases for J; bases not matched to a gene: 7.

This clone has more than one count but fewer than ten. V gene TRBV5-1 combines with J gene TRBJ1-5, with 7 nucleotides matching TRBD1. V trimming: 2 bases; J trimming: 6 bases; junction bases outside the gene matches: 5. In germline, CDR1 is SGHRS, CDR2 YFSETQ. The CDR3 is 14 residues long. The CDR3 region is CASSFTGEGQPQHF. CDR3 sequence (DNA): TGCGCCAGCAGCTTCACAGGGGAAGGTCAGCCCCAGCATTTT.

The chain carries TRBV5-8 and TRBJ1-5, with TRBD1 matching over 7 bases. Germline loops: CDR1 SGHTS, CDR2 YDEGEE. V lost 1 base and J lost 5; bases outside the gene matches: 9. The CDR3 loop spans 16 amino acids. CDR3 sequence: CASSLPQGVSDQPQHF. CDR3 nucleotide sequence: TGTGCCAGCAGCTTGCCGCAGGGGGTTTCGGATCAGCCCCAGCATTTT.

This chain uses TRBV11-3 with TRBJ1-1; a possible D gene is TRBD1 (5 bases). V lost 1 base and J 5 bases, leaving 17 bases between the germline ends. The CDR3 contains 16 residues. CDR1 is SGHNT, CDR2 YENEEA, per germline. CDR3 residues: CASSLGQSSVGTEAFF. The CDR3 DNA follows: TGTGCCAGCAGCTTAGGACAGAGCTCGGTCGGAACTGAAGCTTTCTTT.

The rearrangement joins TRBV13 to TRBJ1-1; D is ambiguous. Per germline, CDR1 PRHDT and CDR2 FYEKMQ (reference sequence). With 5 bases removed from V and 1 base from J, the gap between germline ends came to 8 bases. The length of the CDR3 is 13 residues. This CDR3 reads CASSPEQNTEAFF. The CDR3 DNA is TGTGCCAGCAGCCCAGAGCAGAACACTGAAGCTTTCTTT.

The count of this clone is one. The chain couples TRBV2 to TRBJ1-3; 8 bases line up with TRBD1. Trimming took 6 bases from V and 0 from J; bases not matched to a gene: 7. Germline assignment: CDR1 SNHLY and CDR2 FYNNEI. The CDR3 totals 16 residues. CDR3 amino acids: CASRTGQAISGNTIYF. The CDR3 DNA reads TGTGCCAGCAGAACGGGACAGGCGATCTCTGGAAACACCATATATTTT.